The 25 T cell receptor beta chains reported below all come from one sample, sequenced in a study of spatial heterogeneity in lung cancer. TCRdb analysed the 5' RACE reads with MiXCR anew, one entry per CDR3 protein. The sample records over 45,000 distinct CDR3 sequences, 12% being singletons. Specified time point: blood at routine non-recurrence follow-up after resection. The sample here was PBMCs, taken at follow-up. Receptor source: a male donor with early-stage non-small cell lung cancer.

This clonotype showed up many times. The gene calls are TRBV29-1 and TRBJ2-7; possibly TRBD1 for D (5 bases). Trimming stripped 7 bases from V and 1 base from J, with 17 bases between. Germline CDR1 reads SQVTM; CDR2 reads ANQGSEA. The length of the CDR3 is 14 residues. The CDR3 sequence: CSARSGSGSYEQYF. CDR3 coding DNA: TGCAGCGCCCGAAGTGGGTCAGGGTCCTACGAGCAGTACTTC.

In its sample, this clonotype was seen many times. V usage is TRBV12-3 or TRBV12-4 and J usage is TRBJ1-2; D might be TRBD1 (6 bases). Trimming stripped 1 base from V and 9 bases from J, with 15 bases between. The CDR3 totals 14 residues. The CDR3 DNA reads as TGTGCCAGCAGTTTAGATACAGGGCTCAGGAGCTACACCTTC. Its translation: CASSLDTGLRSYTF.

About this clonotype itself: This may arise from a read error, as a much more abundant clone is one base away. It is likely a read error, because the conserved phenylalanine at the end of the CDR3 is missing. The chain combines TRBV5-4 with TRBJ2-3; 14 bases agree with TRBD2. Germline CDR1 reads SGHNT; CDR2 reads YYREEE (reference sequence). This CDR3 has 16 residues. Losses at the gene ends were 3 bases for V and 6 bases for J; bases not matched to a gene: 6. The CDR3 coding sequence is TGTGCCAGCAGCTCGGGACTAGCGGGAGATCGGGATACGCAGTATTAT. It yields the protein CASSSGLAGDRDTQYY.

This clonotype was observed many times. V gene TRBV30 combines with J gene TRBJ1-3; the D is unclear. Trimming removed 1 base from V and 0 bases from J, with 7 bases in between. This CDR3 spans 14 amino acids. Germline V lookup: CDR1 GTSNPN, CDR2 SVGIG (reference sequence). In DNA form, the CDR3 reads TGTGCCTGGAGTGACGTCCTCTCTGGAAACACCATATATTTT. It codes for CAWSDVLSGNTIYF.

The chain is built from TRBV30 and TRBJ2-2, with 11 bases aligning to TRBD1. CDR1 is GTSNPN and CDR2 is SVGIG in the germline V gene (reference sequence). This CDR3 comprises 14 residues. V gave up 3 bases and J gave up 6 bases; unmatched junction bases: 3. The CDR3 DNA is TGTGCCTGGAGGCCGGGACAGGGGGCCGGGGAGCTGTTTTTT. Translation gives CAWRPGQGAGELFF.

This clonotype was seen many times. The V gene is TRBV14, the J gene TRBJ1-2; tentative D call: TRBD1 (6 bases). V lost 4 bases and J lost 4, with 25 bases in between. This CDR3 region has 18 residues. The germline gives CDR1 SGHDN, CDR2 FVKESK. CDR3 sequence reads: CASSPLNPTLQGLYGYTF. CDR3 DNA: TGTGCCAGCAGCCCGCTCAACCCAACCCTACAGGGCCTCTATGGCTACACCTTC.

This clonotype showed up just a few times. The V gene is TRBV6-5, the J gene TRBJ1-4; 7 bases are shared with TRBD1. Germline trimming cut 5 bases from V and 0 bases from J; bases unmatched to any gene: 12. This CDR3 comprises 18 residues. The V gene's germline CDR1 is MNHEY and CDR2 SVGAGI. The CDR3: CASSPLPGQIATNEKLFF. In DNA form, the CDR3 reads TGTGCCAGCAGTCCCTTGCCGGGACAGATTGCAACTAATGAAAAACTGTTTTTT.

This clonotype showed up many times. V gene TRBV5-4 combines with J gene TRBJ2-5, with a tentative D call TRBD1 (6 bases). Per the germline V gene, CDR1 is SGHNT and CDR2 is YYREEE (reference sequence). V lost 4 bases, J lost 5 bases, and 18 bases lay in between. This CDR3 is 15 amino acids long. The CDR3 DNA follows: TGTGCCAGCAGCGCAGGCCTCCCAAGGGGGGAGACCCAGTACTTC. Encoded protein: CASSAGLPRGETQYF. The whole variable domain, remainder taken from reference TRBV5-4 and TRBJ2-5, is ETGVTQSPTHLIKTRGQQVTLRCSSQSGHNTVSWYQQALGQGPQFIFQYYREEENGRGNFPPRFSGLQFPNYSSELNVNALELDDSALYLCASSAGLPRGETQYFGPGTRLLVL.

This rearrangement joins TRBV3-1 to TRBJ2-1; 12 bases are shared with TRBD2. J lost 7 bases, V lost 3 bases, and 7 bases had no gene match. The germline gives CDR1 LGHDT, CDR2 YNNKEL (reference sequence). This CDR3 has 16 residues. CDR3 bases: TGTGCCAGCAGCCACCTAGCGGGAGGGCCGTGGAATGAGCAGTTCTTC. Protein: CASSHLAGGPWNEQFF.

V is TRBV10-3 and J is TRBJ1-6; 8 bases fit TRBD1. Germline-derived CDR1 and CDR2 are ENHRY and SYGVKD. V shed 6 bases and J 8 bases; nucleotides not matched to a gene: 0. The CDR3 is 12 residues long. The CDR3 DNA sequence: TGTGCCATCAGGGACAGGGATTCACCCCTCCACTTT. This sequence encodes CAIRDRDSPLHF.

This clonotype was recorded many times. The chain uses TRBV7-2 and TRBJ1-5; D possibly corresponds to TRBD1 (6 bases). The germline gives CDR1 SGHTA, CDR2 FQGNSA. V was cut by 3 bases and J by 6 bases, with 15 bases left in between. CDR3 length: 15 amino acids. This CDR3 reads CASSFKTGHGQPQHF. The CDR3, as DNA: TGTGCCAGCAGCTTCAAGACAGGACATGGTCAGCCCCAGCATTTT. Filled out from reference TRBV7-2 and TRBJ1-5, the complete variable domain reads GAGVSQSPSNKVTEKGKDVELRCDPISGHTALYWYRQSLGQGLEFLIYFQGNSAPDKSGLPSDRFSAERTGGSVSTLTIQRTQQEDSAVYLCASSFKTGHGQPQHFGDGTRLSIL.

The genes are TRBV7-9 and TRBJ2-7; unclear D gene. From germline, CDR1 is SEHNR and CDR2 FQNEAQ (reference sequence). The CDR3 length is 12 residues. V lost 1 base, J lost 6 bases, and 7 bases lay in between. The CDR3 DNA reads TGTGCCAGCAGCTTAGAGGGTTCCGAGCAGTACTTC. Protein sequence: CASSLEGSEQYF.

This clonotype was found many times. Here the CDR3 reads CASSFRGGPTVEAFF. CDR3 bases: TGTGCCAGCAGCTTCAGGGGCGGCCCGACCGTTGAAGCTTTCTTT. V usage is TRBV7-9 and J usage is TRBJ1-1; weak D call: TRBD1 (6 bases). Trimming shortened V by 3 bases and J by 7 bases, and 18 bases separated the two germline ends. The CDR3 covers 15 residues. Germline V gene data show CDR1 as SEHNR and CDR2 as FQNEAQ (reference sequence).

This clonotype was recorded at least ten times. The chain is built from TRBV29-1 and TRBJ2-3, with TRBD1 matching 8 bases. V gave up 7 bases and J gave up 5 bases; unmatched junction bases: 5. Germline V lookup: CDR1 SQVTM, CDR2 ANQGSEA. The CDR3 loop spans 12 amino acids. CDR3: CSARGPGDTQYF. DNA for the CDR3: TGCAGCGCCAGGGGGCCCGGAGATACGCAGTATTTT.

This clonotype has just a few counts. The CDR3 bases are TGTGCCAGCAGCTTAGTTGGGACTAGCACAGATACGCAGTATTTT. Protein product: CASSLVGTSTDTQYF. The chain uses TRBV7-2 and TRBJ2-3; the D gene is possibly TRBD2 (6 bases). The CDR3 is made up of 15 amino acids. With 1 base removed from V and 0 bases from J, the gap between germline ends came to 8 bases. Germline loops: CDR1 SGHTA, CDR2 FQGNSA.

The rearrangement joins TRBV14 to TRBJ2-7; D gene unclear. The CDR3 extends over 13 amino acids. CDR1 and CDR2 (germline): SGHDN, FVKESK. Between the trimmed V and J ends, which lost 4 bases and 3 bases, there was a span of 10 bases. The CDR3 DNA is TGTGCCAGCAGCCCGCCCCCGGGCTACGAGCAGTACTTC. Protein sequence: CASSPPPGYEQYF.

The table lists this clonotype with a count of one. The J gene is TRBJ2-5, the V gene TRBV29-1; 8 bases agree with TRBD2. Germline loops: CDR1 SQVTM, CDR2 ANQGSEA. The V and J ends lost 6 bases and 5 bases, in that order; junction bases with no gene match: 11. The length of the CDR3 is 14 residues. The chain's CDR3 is CSVSGAGGRETQYF. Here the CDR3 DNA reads TGCAGCGTGTCTGGCGCGGGAGGAAGGGAGACCCAGTACTTC.

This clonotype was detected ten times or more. CDR3 nucleotides: TGTGCCAGCAGCCAAGCGGGGAGCAACACCGGGGAGCTGTTTTTT. Its translation: CASSQAGSNTGELFF. The chain recombines TRBV4-2 with TRBJ2-2; D possibly corresponds to TRBD2 (5 bases). The CDR3 runs to 15 residues. Germline V gene sequence: CDR1 LGHNA, CDR2 YNFKEQ. V lost 1 base and J lost 2, with 8 bases in between.

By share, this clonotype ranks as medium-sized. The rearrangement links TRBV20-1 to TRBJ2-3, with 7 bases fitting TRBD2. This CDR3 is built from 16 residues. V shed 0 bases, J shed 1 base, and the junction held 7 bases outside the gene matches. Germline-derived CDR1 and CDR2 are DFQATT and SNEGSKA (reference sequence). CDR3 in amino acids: CSAREGHAGGTDTQYF. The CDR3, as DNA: TGCAGTGCTAGAGAAGGTCACGCGGGAGGCACAGATACGCAGTATTTT.

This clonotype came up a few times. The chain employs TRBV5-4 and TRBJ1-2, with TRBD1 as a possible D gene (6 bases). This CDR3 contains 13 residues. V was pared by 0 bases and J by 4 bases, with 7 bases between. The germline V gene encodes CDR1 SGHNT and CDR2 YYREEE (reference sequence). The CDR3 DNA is TGTGCCAGCAGCTTGGACAGGGTCTATGGCTACACCTTC. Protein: CASSLDRVYGYTF. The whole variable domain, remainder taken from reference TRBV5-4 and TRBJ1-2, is ETGVTQSPTHLIKTRGQQVTLRCSSQSGHNTVSWYQQALGQGPQFIFQYYREEENGRGNFPPRFSGLQFPNYSSELNVNALELDDSALYLCASSLDRVYGYTFGSGTRLTVV.

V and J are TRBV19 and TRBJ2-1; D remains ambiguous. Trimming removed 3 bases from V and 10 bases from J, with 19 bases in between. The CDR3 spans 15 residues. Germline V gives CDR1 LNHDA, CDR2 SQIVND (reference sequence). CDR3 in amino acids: CASSIGGDNNREQFF. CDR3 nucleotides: TGTGCCAGTAGTATTGGCGGAGACAATAATCGCGAGCAGTTCTTC.

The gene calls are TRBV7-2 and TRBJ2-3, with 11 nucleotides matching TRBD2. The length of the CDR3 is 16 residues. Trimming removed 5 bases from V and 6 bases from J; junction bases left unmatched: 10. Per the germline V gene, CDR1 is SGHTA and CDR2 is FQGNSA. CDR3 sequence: CASSPASGRRGDTQYF. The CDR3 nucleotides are TGTGCCAGCAGCCCTGCTAGCGGGAGGAGGGGGGATACGCAGTATTTT.

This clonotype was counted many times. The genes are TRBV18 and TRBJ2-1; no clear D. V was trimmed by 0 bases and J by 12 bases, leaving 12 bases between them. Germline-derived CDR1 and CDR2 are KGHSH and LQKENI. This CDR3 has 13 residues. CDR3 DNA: TGTGCCAGCTCACCACCCCTCCGGCCTACGCAGTTCTTC. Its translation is CASSPPLRPTQFF.

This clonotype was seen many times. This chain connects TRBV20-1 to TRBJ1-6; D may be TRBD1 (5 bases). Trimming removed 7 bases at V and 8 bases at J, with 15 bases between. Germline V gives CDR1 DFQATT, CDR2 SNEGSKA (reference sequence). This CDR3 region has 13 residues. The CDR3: CSGGTGRDSPLHF. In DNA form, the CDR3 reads TGCAGTGGAGGGACGGGGCGCGATTCACCCCTCCACTTT.

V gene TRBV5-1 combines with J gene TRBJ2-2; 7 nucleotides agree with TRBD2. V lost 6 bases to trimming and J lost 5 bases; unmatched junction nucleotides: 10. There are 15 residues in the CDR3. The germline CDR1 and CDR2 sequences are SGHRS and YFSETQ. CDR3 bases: TGCGCCAGCAATTTGGTTGGCGGGAGAACCGGGGAGCTGTTTTTT. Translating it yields CASNLVGGRTGELFF.